This T cell receptor (beta chain) comes out of a study of chemoradiotherapy in HPV16-positive cancers. Germline assignment: CDR1 SEHNR and CDR2 FQNEAQ (reference sequence). Trimming cost V 2 bases and J 5 bases, with 12 bases left between them. This CDR3 region has 15 residues. Comment on this clone: Its antigen is unknown.

Repertoires were sampled repeatedly during chemoradiotherapy. Produced via immunoSEQ multiplex PCR; TCRdb's table is partial and in-frame only. The sample includes approximately 12,000 clones, 91% of them seen just once. General study points: During treatment, candidate HPV-specific clones and E7-related motifs expanded in tumor. The functional HPV-specific definition rests on just two HPV16-positive patients.

The TCR was taken from a human donor with HPV-associated anogenital cancer. The genes are TRBV7-9 and TRBJ2-2; TRBD2 might be the D (6 bases). The specimen was blood, collected from a patient who underwent chemoradiotherapy. CDR3 sequence: CASSLSPGLTGELFF. The CDR3 nucleotides read TGTGCCAGCAGCTTATCTCCGGGACTGACCGGGGAGCTGTTTTTT.